This TCR beta chain was identified during a study of cytomegalovirus exposure and HLA in healthy donors. As to this clone: The antigen remains undetermined.

The ends were cut back, 0 bases at V and 8 bases at J, with 14 bases in the middle. The germline V gene encodes CDR1 SGDLS and CDR2 YYNGEE. This CDR3 region has 14 residues. The study, taken as a whole, reports: TCR beta chain V- and J-gene trimming was linked, in a later analysis, to a missense variant in DCLRE1C.

PCR was performed using 60 Vbeta and 13 Jbeta primers. Assay: immunoSEQ multiplex PCR; the TCRdb copy retains only in-frame clones and omits some. The sample records 100,000 to 150,000 clones, roughly three quarters being singletons. The receptor was derived from a woman aged 55-70 years in good health and CMV-seronegative. The chain couples TRBV9 to TRBJ1-2; the D gene is possibly TRBD1 (6 bases). The sequencing input was PBMCs. The CDR3 sequence is CASSVDQGSWGYTF. For the CDR3, the DNA is TGTGCCAGCAGCGTAGATCAGGGGTCTTGGGGCTACACCTTC.